Presented here are 2 T cell receptor beta chains from one specimen sequenced in a study of blood T cell repertoires in COVID-19. Profiled with immunoSEQ multiplex PCR; TCRdb holds only in-frame clones, not every one. The repertoire holds approximately 150,000 clones, with 65% to 90% as singletons. Source material: peripheral blood. These receptors came from a man between 65 and 80 years old with acute or convalescent COVID-19.

The chain recombines TRBV18 with TRBJ1-2, with TRBD1 matching over 8 bases. Germline-derived CDR1 and CDR2 are KGHSH and LQKENI. The J segment lost 4 bases and the V segment lost 2 bases, leaving 0 bases of the junction unmatched. The CDR3 contains 13 residues. This CDR3 reads CASSPDRGYGYTF. DNA of the CDR3: TGTGCCAGCTCACCAGACAGGGGCTATGGCTACACCTTC.

The chain combines TRBV12-5 with TRBJ2-1, with a weak D call TRBD1 (6 bases). Germline V CDR1 and CDR2: LGHNT, FRNRAP. The V gene lost 0 bases and the J gene lost 8 bases, with 11 bases spanning the gap. The CDR3 is 14 residues long. The CDR3 DNA reads as TGTGCTAGTGGTTTGGTAAACAGGGACCATGAGCAGTTCTTC. It is translated as CASGLVNRDHEQFF.